Listed below are T cell receptor beta chains from one sample, sequenced in a study of T cell responses to AZD1222 COVID-19 vaccine. The data were produced by immunoSEQ multiplex PCR, yet TCRdb's version contains in-frame clones alone and is incomplete. Of some 86,000 clones listed, about nine tenths are singletons. This specimen consisted of peripheral blood, obtained 28 days after the second AZD1222 dose. The receptors originated from an adult who received the AZD1222 COVID-19 vaccine. Both conserved end residues are part of each CDR3. The order of the fields is J gene, V gene, D gene, clone size, CDR3 protein, CDR3 DNA. A D gene is named only where the DNA matches it firmly. For some rows the clone size is stated as once, few or many, or as a class when expanded; others skip it.

j_call: TRBJ1-2; v_call: TRBV20-1; d_call: NA; clone_size: once; cdr3_aa: CSARGDMLTF; cdr3_nt: TGCAGTGCTAGAGGGGACATGCTAACCTTC
j_call: TRBJ1-2; v_call: TRBV5-1; d_call: NA; clone_size: NA; cdr3_aa: CASSLRAGEGYTF; cdr3_nt: TGCGCCAGCAGCTTAAGGGCAGGGGAAGGCTACACCTTC
j_call: TRBJ1-5; v_call: TRBV7-2; d_call: NA; clone_size: NA; cdr3_aa: CASSTRNRQPQHF; cdr3_nt: TGTGCCAGCAGCACGCGAAACAGGCAGCCCCAGCATTTT
j_call: TRBJ1-5; v_call: TRBV27; d_call: TRBD1; clone_size: NA; cdr3_aa: CASGSRGQAGSNQPQHF; cdr3_nt: TGTGCCAGCGGGTCTAGGGGGCAGGCGGGGAGCAATCAGCCCCAGCATTTT
j_call: TRBJ2-7; v_call: TRBV5-1; d_call: TRBD1; clone_size: NA; cdr3_aa: CASSLEGFRTGVSYEQYF; cdr3_nt: TGCGCCAGCAGCTTGGAAGGGTTTCGGACAGGGGTCTCCTACGAGCAGTACTTC
j_call: TRBJ2-3; v_call: TRBV10-1; d_call: NA; clone_size: NA; cdr3_aa: CASSYGTQADTQYF; cdr3_nt: TGCGCCAGCAGCTATGGGACCCAGGCGGATACGCAGTATTTT
j_call: TRBJ2-1; v_call: TRBV11-2; d_call: NA; clone_size: once; cdr3_aa: CASTPTGSYNEQFF; cdr3_nt: TGTGCCAGCACCCCGACAGGTAGTTACAATGAGCAGTTCTTC
j_call: TRBJ1-1; v_call: TRBV28; d_call: NA; clone_size: NA; cdr3_aa: CASSPREGNTEAFF; cdr3_nt: TGTGCCAGCAGTCCGAGGGAGGGTAACACTGAAGCTTTCTTT
j_call: TRBJ2-7; v_call: TRBV4-3; d_call: NA; clone_size: NA; cdr3_aa: CASSQDATGPSYEQYF; cdr3_nt: TGCGCCAGCAGCCAAGATGCGACAGGTCCTTCCTACGAGCAGTACTTC
j_call: TRBJ2-5; v_call: TRBV24-1; d_call: TRBD1; clone_size: NA; cdr3_aa: CATSDRMTGETQYF; cdr3_nt: TGTGCCACCAGTGATCGAATGACAGGGGAGACCCAGTACTTC
j_call: TRBJ1-1; v_call: TRBV15; d_call: NA; clone_size: NA; cdr3_aa: CATSRDSSRRGWTEAFF; cdr3_nt: TGTGCCACCAGCAGAGATAGTTCCAGGAGGGGCTGGACTGAAGCTTTCTTT
j_call: TRBJ2-2; v_call: TRBV7-9; d_call: NA; clone_size: NA; cdr3_aa: CASSAGSPGELFF; cdr3_nt: TGTGCCAGCAGCGCCGGAAGTCCCGGGGAGCTGTTTTTT
j_call: TRBJ2-3; v_call: TRBV24-1; d_call: NA; clone_size: once; cdr3_aa: CATSDLPWGLDTDTQYF; cdr3_nt: TGTGCCACCAGTGATCTACCATGGGGGCTGGACACAGATACGCAGTATTTT
j_call: TRBJ2-1; v_call: TRBV9; d_call: TRBD2; clone_size: once; cdr3_aa: CASSVTSGNNEQFF; cdr3_nt: TGTGCCAGCAGCGTGACTAGCGGGAACAATGAGCAGTTCTTC
j_call: TRBJ2-7; v_call: TRBV5-1; d_call: NA; clone_size: NA; cdr3_aa: CASTTGYGYEQYF; cdr3_nt: TGCGCCAGTACTACGGGGTACGGCTACGAGCAGTACTTC
j_call: TRBJ2-3; v_call: TRBV6-5; d_call: NA; clone_size: NA; cdr3_aa: CASSYSSWNRRDTQYF; cdr3_nt: TGTGCCAGCAGTTACTCGAGTTGGAATCGCAGGGATACGCAGTATTTT
j_call: TRBJ2-5; v_call: TRBV5-1; d_call: NA; clone_size: NA; cdr3_aa: CASSQDGTRTQYF; cdr3_nt: TGCGCCAGCAGCCAGGATGGTACGAGGACCCAGTACTTC
j_call: TRBJ2-3; v_call: TRBV21-1; d_call: NA; clone_size: once; cdr3_aa: CARDSRRRDTQYF; cdr3_nt: TGTGCCAGGGACTCCCGTCGACGGGATACGCAGTATTTT
j_call: TRBJ2-5; v_call: TRBV10-1; d_call: NA; clone_size: NA; cdr3_aa: CASSEGGETQYF; cdr3_nt: TGCGCCAGCAGTGAAGGGGGAGAGACCCAGTACTTC
j_call: TRBJ1-1; v_call: TRBV5-1; d_call: NA; clone_size: NA; cdr3_aa: CASSFTGLQPEAFF; cdr3_nt: TGCGCCAGCAGCTTTACGGGGCTTCAACCTGAAGCTTTCTTT
j_call: TRBJ1-2; v_call: TRBV28; d_call: TRBD1; clone_size: NA; cdr3_aa: CANGDRDSYGYTF; cdr3_nt: TGTGCCAACGGGGACAGGGATAGCTATGGCTACACCTTC
j_call: TRBJ1-2; v_call: TRBV29-1; d_call: NA; clone_size: NA; cdr3_aa: CSVALTVDYGYTF; cdr3_nt: TGCAGCGTTGCCCTGACGGTAGACTATGGCTACACCTTC
j_call: TRBJ2-1; v_call: TRBV12-5; d_call: TRBD2; clone_size: NA; cdr3_aa: CASGLLGGAYNEQFF; cdr3_nt: TGTGCTAGTGGTTTGCTCGGGGGGGCTTACAATGAGCAGTTCTTC
j_call: TRBJ2-2; v_call: TRBV11-3; d_call: NA; clone_size: once; cdr3_aa: CASSSQDPSTGELFF; cdr3_nt: TGTGCCAGCAGCTCGCAGGATCCGAGCACCGGGGAGCTGTTTTTT
j_call: TRBJ2-7; v_call: TRBV28; d_call: NA; clone_size: NA; cdr3_aa: CASRGRLYEQYF; cdr3_nt: TGTGCCAGCAGGGGGCGTTTGTACGAGCAGTACTTC
j_call: TRBJ1-6; v_call: TRBV28; d_call: NA; clone_size: NA; cdr3_aa: CASTTGSSYNSPLHF; cdr3_nt: TGTGCCAGCACAACAGGGAGCTCCTATAATTCACCCCTCCACTTT
j_call: TRBJ2-5; v_call: TRBV11-3; d_call: NA; clone_size: NA; cdr3_aa: CASSLGGGAGQETQYF; cdr3_nt: TGTGCCAGCAGCTTAGGAGGGGGGGCCGGGCAAGAGACCCAGTACTTC
j_call: TRBJ2-7; v_call: TRBV7-6; d_call: NA; clone_size: NA; cdr3_aa: CASSPDGRSYEQYF; cdr3_nt: TGTGCCAGCAGCCCGGACGGGCGCTCCTACGAGCAGTACTTC
j_call: TRBJ1-2; v_call: TRBV9; d_call: NA; clone_size: NA; cdr3_aa: CASTRGGAGESGYGYTF; cdr3_nt: TGTGCCAGCACCAGAGGGGGGGCAGGGGAATCAGGCTATGGCTACACCTTC
j_call: TRBJ1-2; v_call: TRBV4-1; d_call: NA; clone_size: NA; cdr3_aa: CASSQEGSGNGAQRYGYTF; cdr3_nt: TGCGCCAGCAGCCAAGAAGGTAGCGGTAACGGGGCCCAACGCTATGGCTACACCTTC
j_call: TRBJ1-4; v_call: TRBV28; d_call: NA; clone_size: NA; cdr3_aa: CASLNEKLFF; cdr3_nt: TGTGCCAGTCTTAATGAAAAACTGTTTTTT
j_call: TRBJ1-6; v_call: TRBV6-6; d_call: NA; clone_size: NA; cdr3_aa: CASSHRDLHSPLHF; cdr3_nt: TGTGCCAGCAGCCACAGGGATCTCCATTCACCCCTCCACTTT
j_call: TRBJ1-5; v_call: TRBV19; d_call: TRBD1; clone_size: once; cdr3_aa: CASSTTGEGNQPQHF; cdr3_nt: TGTGCCAGCTCAACAACAGGGGAGGGCAATCAGCCCCAGCATTTT
j_call: TRBJ2-3; v_call: TRBV3-1/TRBV3-2; d_call: NA; clone_size: NA; cdr3_aa: CASSRPGSGGTDTQYF; cdr3_nt: TGTGCCAGCAGCCGCCCCGGTTCAGGCGGCACAGATACGCAGTATTTT
j_call: TRBJ1-1; v_call: TRBV5-5; d_call: NA; clone_size: NA; cdr3_aa: CASSFGTNTEAFF; cdr3_nt: TGTGCCAGCAGCTTCGGGACGAACACTGAAGCTTTCTTT
j_call: TRBJ1-6; v_call: TRBV7-8; d_call: NA; clone_size: NA; cdr3_aa: CASSPRAGESPLHF; cdr3_nt: TGTGCCAGCAGCCCCCGGGCTGGGGAGTCACCCCTCCACTTT
j_call: TRBJ2-5; v_call: TRBV11-2; d_call: NA; clone_size: NA; cdr3_aa: CASSLDRVGGTQYF; cdr3_nt: TGTGCCAGCAGCTTAGATCGCGTTGGGGGGACCCAGTACTTC
j_call: TRBJ1-5; v_call: TRBV10-3; d_call: NA; clone_size: NA; cdr3_aa: CAISGGPTNQPQHF; cdr3_nt: TGTGCCATCAGTGGGGGACCTACCAATCAGCCCCAGCATTTT
j_call: TRBJ1-2; v_call: TRBV24-1; d_call: TRBD1; clone_size: NA; cdr3_aa: CATSDPGQGIEGYTF; cdr3_nt: TGTGCCACCAGTGATCCGGGACAGGGAATAGAAGGCTACACCTTC
j_call: TRBJ1-4; v_call: TRBV2; d_call: NA; clone_size: NA; cdr3_aa: CATAPWTTNEKLFF; cdr3_nt: TGTGCCACAGCCCCGTGGACAACTAATGAAAAACTGTTTTTT
j_call: TRBJ2-2; v_call: TRBV28; d_call: NA; clone_size: NA; cdr3_aa: CASSLLSGGDTGELFF; cdr3_nt: TGTGCCAGCAGTTTACTGTCAGGGGGGGACACCGGGGAGCTGTTTTTT
j_call: TRBJ1-1; v_call: TRBV5-1; d_call: TRBD1; clone_size: NA; cdr3_aa: CASSLGGGDGTEAFF; cdr3_nt: TGCGCCAGCAGCTTGGGAGGGGGCGATGGCACTGAAGCTTTCTTT
j_call: TRBJ2-1; v_call: TRBV7-8; d_call: TRBD2; clone_size: NA; cdr3_aa: CASILHPLAGGYNEQFF; cdr3_nt: TGTGCCAGCATCCTACACCCGCTAGCGGGGGGATACAATGAGCAGTTCTTC
j_call: TRBJ2-3; v_call: TRBV28; d_call: NA; clone_size: NA; cdr3_aa: CASRKSGPDTQYF; cdr3_nt: TGTGCCAGCAGAAAGAGCGGTCCCGATACGCAGTATTTT
j_call: TRBJ1-2; v_call: TRBV5-1; d_call: TRBD1; clone_size: NA; cdr3_aa: CASRDRSDYGYTF; cdr3_nt: TGCGCCAGCAGGGACAGGAGTGACTATGGCTACACCTTC